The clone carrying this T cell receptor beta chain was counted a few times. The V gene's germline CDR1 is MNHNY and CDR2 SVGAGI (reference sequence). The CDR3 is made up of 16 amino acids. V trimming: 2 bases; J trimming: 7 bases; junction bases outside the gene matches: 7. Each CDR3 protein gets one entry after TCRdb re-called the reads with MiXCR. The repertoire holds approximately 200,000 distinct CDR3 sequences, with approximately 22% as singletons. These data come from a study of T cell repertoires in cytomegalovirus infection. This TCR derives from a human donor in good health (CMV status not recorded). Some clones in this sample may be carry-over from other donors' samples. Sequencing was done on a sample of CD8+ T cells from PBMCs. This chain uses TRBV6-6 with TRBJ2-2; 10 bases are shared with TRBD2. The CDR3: CASSYGAGGPIGELFF. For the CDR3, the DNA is TGTGCCAGCAGTTACGGAGCGGGGGGGCCGATCGGGGAGCTGTTTTTT.